Shown below are 21 T cell receptor beta chains from a single sample sequenced in a study of early T cells in non-severe SARS-CoV-2 infection listed by TCRdb under 2021. Libraries were built with 5' RACE. The data were produced on a NextSeq 500. TCRdb cleaned the public reads at Q25 with fastp, built clones with MiXCR and kept in-frame beta chains. Each CDR3 protein gets just one entry, which takes the most common genes and DNA from the rows behind it. A total of more than 85,000 distinct CDR3 sequences appear in this sample, approximately 14% of them only once. Approximately 6% of the sample rests with the top ten. Sequenced: whole blood. These receptors were taken from an adult who was a healthcare worker with PCR-confirmed SARS-CoV-2 infection or an uninfected control (not recorded which).

This chain connects TRBV10-2 to TRBJ2-1; 9 bases map to TRBD2. V lost 3 bases to trimming and J lost 5 bases; unmatched junction nucleotides: 11. The CDR3 is 17 amino acids. Germline CDR1 WSHSY, CDR2 SAAADI. In DNA, the CDR3 is TGCGCCAGCAGTGATTCTTTTAGCGGGAGAACCAACAATGAGCAGTTCTTC. It is translated as CASSDSFSGRTNNEQFF.

With regard to this clonotype: A clone one base away is much larger, so this may be a read error. The rearrangement uses TRBV7-9 and TRBJ2-7; D is unclear. CDR3 size: 15 residues. Germline CDR1 is SEHNR and CDR2 is FQNEAQ (reference sequence). V was clipped by 5 bases and J by 2 bases, with 16 bases between them. The CDR3 sequence is CASSGYQIVAYEQYF. The CDR3 DNA is TGTGCCAGCAGCGGATACCAAATTGTGGCCTACGAGCAGTACTTC.

The J gene is TRBJ2-5, the V gene TRBV28; D unclear. CDR1 and CDR2 from the germline V gene are MDHEN and SYDVKM. V lost 6 bases and J 3 bases, leaving 5 bases between the germline ends. CDR3 length: 11 amino acids. The DNA of the CDR3 is TGTGCCAGCAGCCAGGAAGAGACCCAGTACTTC. Its translation is CASSQEETQYF.

The chain uses TRBV3-1 and TRBJ2-1, with TRBD1 matching over 7 bases. The CDR3 runs to 13 residues. After removal of 4 bases from V and 8 bases from J, the junction contained 5 bases not matched to a gene. CDR1 is LGHDT, CDR2 YNNKEL, per germline (reference sequence). The CDR3: CASSRGQLDEQFF. The CDR3 DNA reads TGTGCCAGCAGCCGGGGACAGCTCGATGAGCAGTTCTTC.

This clonotype was counted ten times or more. This chain joins TRBV6-5 and TRBJ1-3; no reliable D call. Looked up from germline, CDR1 is MNHEY and CDR2 is SVGAGI. The V end was cut by 8 bases, the J end by 0 bases, with 8 bases between. The CDR3 has 13 amino acids. CDR3 DNA: TGTGCCAGCCGACGGAGCTCTGGAAACACCATATATTTT. Encoded protein: CASRRSSGNTIYF.

This clonotype was seen a handful of times. The rearrangement uses TRBV30 and TRBJ1-1; 7 nucleotides agree with TRBD1. The CDR3 contains 13 residues. In germline, CDR1 is GTSNPN, CDR2 SVGIG (reference sequence). J was trimmed by 2 bases and V by 5 bases; bases with no gene match: 5. CDR3: CAWGKGANTEAFF. The DNA for the CDR3 is TGTGCCTGGGGGAAGGGGGCTAACACTGAAGCTTTCTTT.

This clonotype occurred a few times. The chain has TRBV7-8 and TRBJ2-5; D is ambiguous. Trimming took off 4 bases at V and 4 bases at J, with 4 bases between the two ends. This CDR3 spans 11 amino acids. The V gene's germline CDR1 is SGHVS and CDR2 FQNEAQ. As DNA, the CDR3 is TGTGCCAGCAGCTCCTCAGAGACCCAGTACTTC. Translating it yields CASSSSETQYF.

This clonotype appeared many times. This chain links TRBV5-1 with TRBJ1-3; maybe TRBD1 (6 bases). Between the trimmed V and J ends, which lost 4 bases and 3 bases, there was a span of 14 bases. The germline CDR1 and CDR2 sequences are SGHRS and YFSETQ. This CDR3 is 15 amino acids long. CDR3 coding DNA: TGCGCCAGCAGCCCCGGGGGGGCATATGGAAACACCATATATTTT. Its protein is CASSPGGAYGNTIYF.

This rearrangement joins TRBV12-3 or TRBV12-4 to TRBJ1-1; D is ambiguous. V was clipped by 1 base and J by 8 bases, with 17 bases between them. The CDR3 runs 15 residues. The CDR3 bases are TGTGCCAGCAGTTTAGAAGCTCCGACTGGCGTAGAAGCTTTCTTT. This translates into CASSLEAPTGVEAFF.

There are a few counts of this clonotype. The chain uses TRBV12-3 or TRBV12-4 and TRBJ2-3; a possible D gene is TRBD1 (6 bases). CDR3 length equals 12 residues. Trimming removed 6 bases at V and 5 bases at J, with 9 bases between. CDR3 amino acids: CASSNRVDTQYF. In nucleotides, the CDR3 is TGTGCCAGCAGCAACAGGGTAGATACGCAGTATTTT.

This clonotype was seen ten or more times. The gene calls are TRBV3-1 and TRBJ2-7, with D unresolved. Germline V gene sequence: CDR1 LGHDT, CDR2 YNNKEL (reference sequence). Trimming left V 4 bases short and J 3 bases short, with 10 bases between. The length of the CDR3 is 13 residues. CDR3 sequence reads: CASSRNSLYEQYF. The CDR3 DNA sequence: TGTGCCAGCAGCCGCAATTCACTCTACGAGCAGTACTTC.

This clonotype was counted at least ten times. This chain connects TRBV7-2 to TRBJ2-7; 7 positions match TRBD1. Germline assignment: CDR1 SGHTA and CDR2 FQGNSA. After removal of 5 bases from V and 9 bases from J, the junction contained 10 bases not matched to a gene. This CDR3 region has 13 residues. CDR3 nucleotides: TGTGCCAGCAGCCCCCGACAGGGCCGGGGGCAGTACTTC. Amino acids: CASSPRQGRGQYF.

This clonotype was seen many times. The gene calls are TRBV2 and TRBJ1-2; TRBD1 might be the D (5 bases). The CDR3 totals 16 residues. V shed 0 bases and J shed 10 bases, with 21 bases lying between them. The V gene's germline CDR1 is SNHLY and CDR2 FYNNEI. CDR3 amino acids: CASSEAPYGTTFAYTF. The CDR3 DNA reads TGTGCCAGCAGTGAAGCACCCTACGGGACGACGTTCGCCTACACCTTC.

The chain employs TRBV6-6 and TRBJ2-1, with TRBD2 matching over 8 bases. CDR1 is MNHNY, CDR2 SVGAGI, per germline (reference sequence). V shed 7 bases, J shed 0 bases, and the junction held 2 bases outside the gene matches. The CDR3 is 14 amino acids. The CDR3 protein is CASTGGSSYNEQFF. DNA for the CDR3: TGTGCCAGCACGGGGGGGAGCTCCTACAATGAGCAGTTCTTC.

This clonotype was counted many times. This chain links TRBV10-3 with TRBJ2-1; 8 bases agree with TRBD1. Germline V gene lookup returns CDR1 ENHRY and CDR2 SYGVKD. This CDR3 is built from 14 residues. Trimming at V came to 5 bases and at J to 9 bases, leaving 9 bases not matched to a gene. The CDR3 protein is CAISPGTGPPEQFF. The CDR3 region has the DNA TGTGCCATCAGTCCCGGGACAGGCCCCCCTGAGCAGTTCTTC.

The chain carries TRBV4-2 and TRBJ1-2; 8 bases are a match to TRBD1. This CDR3 contains 18 residues. The germline V gene has CDR1 LGHNA and CDR2 YNFKEQ. V dropped 0 bases and J dropped 4; count of bases not matched to a gene: 13. The CDR3: CASSQDQVGQGYFYGYTF. CDR3 nucleotide sequence: TGTGCCAGCAGCCAAGATCAAGTAGGACAGGGATACTTCTATGGCTACACCTTC.

The chain links TRBV6-5 to TRBJ2-3; 12 positions match TRBD2. Germline V gene lookup returns CDR1 MNHEY and CDR2 SVGAGI. Trimming at V came to 3 bases and at J to 4 bases, leaving 5 bases not matched to a gene. The CDR3 spans 16 residues. The CDR3 DNA reads as TGTGCCAGCAGTTATGAGACTAGCGGGAGCGCAGATACGCAGTATTTT. Residues: CASSYETSGSADTQYF.

This clonotype was detected a few times. The chain is built from TRBV2 and TRBJ2-1; 11 nucleotides agree with TRBD2. The ends lost 6 bases at V and 8 bases at J; junction bases unmatched: 6. This CDR3 has 14 amino acids. From germline, CDR1 is SNHLY and CDR2 FYNNEI. Written as DNA, the CDR3 is TGTGCCAGCAGGGAGAGTAGCGGGAGGGATGAGCAGTTCTTC. Residues: CASRESSGRDEQFF.

This sequence joins TRBV21-1 and TRBJ2-3; the D segment call TRBD1 is taken from the table without a DNA check. TRBV21-1 is flagged as a pseudogene. The CDR3 contains 18 residues. Here the CDR3 reads CASSKEGVRLEFTDTQYF. DNA of the CDR3: TGTGCCAGCAGCAAAGAGGGGGTCCGACTGGAATTCACAGATACGCAGTATTTT.

This clonotype was observed at least ten times. The chain is built from TRBV12-3 or TRBV12-4 and TRBJ1-1, with TRBD1 as a possible D gene (5 bases). CDR3 size: 12 residues. V shed 6 bases and J shed 8 bases, with 13 bases lying between them. The CDR3 DNA reads as TGTGCCAGCAGGCTCGGGGCAGCGGAAGCTTTCTTT. It yields the protein CASRLGAAEAFF.

The chain employs TRBV6-5 and TRBJ2-1, with 8 bases matching TRBD2. The CDR3 has 14 residues. With V trimmed by 7 bases and J by 6 bases, 8 bases remained unmatched. The germline CDR1 and CDR2 sequences are MNHEY and SVGAGI. The CDR3 DNA reads TGTGCCAGCACCGCGGGAGGCTCTAGCAATGAGCAGTTCTTC. It yields the protein CASTAGGSSNEQFF.